The 4 T cell receptor beta chains presented below share a single source sample, sequenced in a study of T cells in Graves' hyperthyroidism and ophthalmopathy. Amplification targeted TCR beta CDR3 regions from RNA transcripts. First-round RT-PCR targeting the TCR CDR3 was performed with the HTBI primer set. TCRdb independently ran MiXCR on the multiplex PCR reads; one entry per CDR3 protein. The repertoire has about 720,000 distinct CDR3 sequences, about 15% of them found once; the top ten carry roughly 8%. The sample consisted of blood. These receptors all come from a man aged 18 to 35 with Graves' hyperthyroidism.

This clonotype was detected many times. This rearrangement joins TRBV25-1 to TRBJ2-1; 8 bases line up with TRBD1. Germline-derived CDR1 and CDR2 are MGHDK and SYGVNS. V was clipped by 6 bases and J by 5 bases; unmatched bases: 6. The CDR3 totals 14 residues. CDR3 sequence: CASSRTGFNNEQFF. The CDR3 DNA follows: TGTGCCAGCAGCCGGACAGGGTTTAACAATGAGCAGTTCTTC.

The chain combines TRBV10-3 with TRBJ2-3; D is uncertain. Germline loops: CDR1 ENHRY, CDR2 SYGVKD. The CDR3 sequence is 16 residues long. V lost 0 bases, J lost 2 bases, and 12 bases lay in between. CDR3 amino acids: CAISESLGLDTDTQYF. The CDR3 region has the DNA TGTGCCATCAGTGAGTCGTTGGGGTTGGACACAGATACGCAGTATTTT.

This clonotype was seen at least ten times. This rearrangement joins TRBV30 to TRBJ2-7, with 7 bases identical to TRBD1. The CDR3 length is 12 residues. The germline CDR1 and CDR2 sequences are GTSNPN and SVGIG (reference sequence). Trimming cost V 4 bases and J 6 bases; bases outside gene matches: 6. The CDR3, as DNA: TGTGCCTGGACCTTAGGGGGCGGCGAGCAGTACTTC. It specifies CAWTLGGGEQYF.

The chain recombines TRBV29-1 with TRBJ2-2, with no clear D. The germline V and J ends were trimmed by 2 bases and 0 bases, with 13 bases remaining between them. The CDR3 runs 16 residues. Looked up from germline, CDR1 is SQVTM and CDR2 is ANQGSEA. The CDR3 sequence is CSVELITSANTGELFF. In DNA, the CDR3 is TGCAGCGTTGAATTGATAACATCGGCGAACACCGGGGAGCTGTTTTTT.